This TCR beta chain was retrieved from a study of T cells in Graves' hyperthyroidism and ophthalmopathy. From RNA transcripts, TCR beta CDR3 regions were amplified. The HTBI primer set drove a first-round RT-PCR of the TCR CDR3. TCRdb re-derived calls from the multiplex PCR reads in MiXCR, one entry per CDR3 protein. Seen here are about 600,000 distinct CDR3 sequences, roughly a sixth observed once, and the top ten hold roughly 3%. Study findings and constraints: Most thyroid clonotypes with frequency above 0.001 were detected in blood. Ophthalmopathy could be told apart from stable hyperthyroidism with a 13 V-J model.

CDR1 is DFQATT, CDR2 SNEGSKA, per germline (reference sequence). V gave up 3 bases and J gave up 0 bases, with 12 bases separating them. CDR3 length equals 15 residues. This clonotype appeared many times. Its antigen remains unidentified. Each ophthalmopathy patient scored at least 3 on the Clinical Activity Score and at least 4 on NOSPECS grade, with duration under 3 months. Lactation, pregnancy, other autoimmune disease or uncontrolled infection led to exclusion of patients. Sequences were obtained from blood. This sequence joins TRBV20-1 and TRBJ2-1; D is tentatively TRBD1 or TRBD2 (5 bases each). The sequence was collected from a woman aged 40 to 49 with Graves' ophthalmopathy. CDR3 sequence (DNA): TGCAGTGCTAGTATGGGGGTACTCTCCTACAATGAGCAGTTCTTC. Protein: CSASMGVLSYNEQFF.